The 26 T cell receptor beta chains in this list originate from one sample, sequenced in a study of control samples from healthy donors and cancer patients. Clones were sequenced by immunoSEQ multiplex PCR, and TCRdb holds only the in-frame ones, with some missing. The table includes 40,000 to 65,000 clones, about 90% detected once. Sequenced input: PBMCs. The receptor source for this set is a man between 60 and 75 years old with head and neck cancer.

This chain joins TRBV7-3 and TRBJ1-2, with a tentative D call TRBD1 (5 bases). Trimming stripped 5 bases from V and 4 bases from J, with 14 bases between. The CDR3 is 14 residues long. Germline CDR1 and CDR2: SGHTA and FQGTGA. This CDR3 is CASSRGQGGYGYTF. DNA of the CDR3: TGTGCCAGCAGCCGGGGTCAGGGTGGCTATGGCTACACCTTC.

A remark on this clone: One junction end does not reproduce the germline sequence, and a read error may be involved. In the same sample, other DNA sequences code for this CDR3. The chain links TRBV6-5 to TRBJ1-5; the D is unclear. In germline, CDR1 is MNHEY, CDR2 SVGAGI. CDR3 length: 15 amino acids. The CDR3 reads CASSYSTIGNQPQHF. CDR3 nucleotides: TGTGCCAGCAGTTACTCGACTATCGGGAATCAGCCCCAACATTTT.

This chain joins TRBV7-6 and TRBJ2-2; a possible D gene is TRBD2 (6 bases). The V end lost 1 base, the J end lost 14 bases, and 23 bases lay between the germline ends. The CDR3 is 16 amino acids. CDR1 and CDR2 (germline): SGHVS, FNYEAQ. CDR3 loop: CASSLGGGVQWTPLFF. The CDR3 coding sequence is TGTGCCAGCAGCTTAGGGGGCGGGGTGCAATGGACTCCCCTGTTTTTT.

The chain uses TRBV6-5 and TRBJ1-6, with 10 bases that match TRBD1. The J segment lost 9 bases and the V segment lost 6 bases, leaving 5 bases of the junction unmatched. Germline-derived CDR1 and CDR2 are MNHEY and SVGAGI. The CDR3 is 14 amino acids. The CDR3 region is CASRLGTGVSPLHF. The CDR3 bases are TGTGCCAGCAGGTTAGGGACAGGGGTTTCACCCCTCCACTTT.

The chain recombines TRBV7-6 with TRBJ2-7; 10 positions match TRBD1. Germline assignment: CDR1 SGHVS and CDR2 FNYEAQ. The V and J ends lost 4 bases and 2 bases, in that order; junction bases with no gene match: 5. The CDR3 spans 15 residues. The CDR3 DNA reads TGTGCCAGCAGCTCCGGACAGGGGGTTCCCTACGAGCAGTACTTC. This translates into CASSSGQGVPYEQYF. The whole variable domain, filled in from reference TRBV7-6 and TRBJ2-7, reads GAGVSQSPRYKVTKRGQDVALRCDPISGHVSLYWYRQALGQGPEFLTYFNYEAQQDKSGLPNDRFSAERPEGSISTLTIQRTEQRDSAMYRCASSSGQGVPYEQYFGPGTRLTVT.

V usage is TRBV28 and J usage is TRBJ1-5; a possible D gene is TRBD1 (5 bases). Germline lookup yields CDR1 MDHEN and CDR2 SYDVKM. The germline V and J ends were trimmed by 7 bases and 6 bases, with 16 bases remaining between them. The CDR3 runs 14 residues. CDR3 in amino acids: CASTPMGGGQPQHF. DNA for the CDR3: TGTGCCAGCACCCCCATGGGGGGGGGTCAGCCCCAGCATTTT.

V usage is TRBV29-1 and J usage is TRBJ2-5; 8 nucleotides line up with TRBD1. Per germline, CDR1 SQVTM and CDR2 ANQGSEA. J gave up 4 bases and V 8 bases, and 6 bases lay outside the gene matches. The CDR3 is 12 amino acids. The CDR3, as DNA: TGCAGCTCGGGGACAGGTAGAGAGACCCAGTACTTC. Amino acid sequence: CSSGTGRETQYF.

This clone was found a few times. The chain has TRBV19 and TRBJ1-1; D is uncertain. Germline V lookup: CDR1 LNHDA, CDR2 SQIVND (reference sequence). V gave up 7 bases and J gave up 0 bases, with 12 bases separating them. The length of the CDR3 is 14 residues. CDR3 amino acids: CASTGVVLNTEAFF. The CDR3 region has the DNA TGTGCCAGTACCGGGGTGGTTCTGAACACTGAAGCTTTCTTT.

V usage is TRBV2 and J usage is TRBJ1-6; no firm D call. This CDR3 contains 16 residues. Trimming took off 6 bases at V and 0 bases at J, with 12 bases between the two ends. CDR1 and CDR2 from the germline V gene are SNHLY and FYNNEI. The DNA for the CDR3 is TGTGCCAGCAGCCTCTATACGAGCTCCTATAATTCACCCCTCCACTTT. Its protein product is CASSLYTSSYNSPLHF.

The V and J genes are TRBV6-1 and TRBJ2-7, with D possibly matching TRBD1 (5 bases). The CDR3 consists of 16 residues. The V gene's germline CDR1 is MNHNS and CDR2 SASEGT. V was pared by 1 base and J by 2 bases, with 15 bases between. CDR3: CASSEEGRSPTYEQYF. The CDR3 nucleotides read TGTGCCAGCAGTGAAGAGGGGCGATCACCCACCTACGAGCAGTACTTC.

The chain recombines TRBV6-6 with TRBJ2-1, with D unclear. V was shortened by 6 bases and J by 6 bases, with 9 bases between the two germline ends. CDR1 MNHNY and CDR2 SVGAGI come from the germline V gene (reference sequence). The CDR3 spans 12 residues. DNA for the CDR3: TGTGCCAGCAGCTCTCGTCTCAATGAGCAGTTCTTC. Its translation is CASSSRLNEQFF.

CDR3 residues: CASSQSGRGTEAFF. As DNA, the CDR3 is TGTGCCAGCAGCCAATCCGGCAGGGGGACTGAAGCTTTCTTT. The chain uses TRBV16 and TRBJ1-1; 7 bases line up with TRBD1. The V gene's germline CDR1 is KGHSY and CDR2 FQNENV. The CDR3 runs 14 residues. Losses at the gene ends were 0 bases for V and 5 bases for J; bases not matched to a gene: 3. Based on the CDR3 plus reference TRBV16 and TRBJ1-1, the full variable domain is GEEVAQTPKHLVRGEGQKAKLYCAPIKGHSYVFWYQQVLKNEFKFLISFQNENVFDETGMPKERFSAKCLPNSPCSLEIQATKLEDSAVYFCASSQSGRGTEAFFGQGTRLTVV.

CDR3 amino acids: CASSEDGQGTYEQYF. CDR3 nucleotide sequence: TGTGCCAGCTCCGAGGATGGACAGGGTACCTACGAGCAGTACTTC. The rearrangement links TRBV18 to TRBJ2-7; 8 bases are shared with TRBD1. V dropped 6 bases and J dropped 2; count of bases not matched to a gene: 9. CDR1 is KGHSH and CDR2 is LQKENI in the germline V gene. CDR3 length: 15 residues.

V gene TRBV19 combines with J gene TRBJ2-7, with 7 bases lining up with TRBD1. Trimming cost V 3 bases and J 5 bases; bases outside gene matches: 4. Germline V gives CDR1 LNHDA, CDR2 SQIVND (reference sequence). The CDR3 has 13 amino acids. CDR3 DNA sequence: TGTGCCAGTAGTATTGTAGGGGGCAACGAGCAGTACTTC. Residues: CASSIVGGNEQYF.

This clone is a singleton in its sample. The chain joins TRBV15 to TRBJ2-4, with D unresolved. V gave up 2 bases and J gave up 0 bases, with 11 bases separating them. The CDR3 totals 16 residues. From germline, CDR1 is LNHNV and CDR2 YYDKDF (reference sequence). CDR3 residues: CATSRRPGLAKNIQYF. The DNA of the CDR3 is TGTGCCACCAGCAGACGACCCGGCCTAGCCAAAAACATTCAGTACTTC.

J is TRBJ2-5 and V is TRBV25-1; 9 positions match TRBD2. V was pared by 4 bases and J by 3 bases, with 3 bases of the junction left unmatched. The CDR3 consists of 14 residues. CDR1 is MGHDK, CDR2 SYGVNS, per germline. The CDR3 sequence is CASSAAGGEETQYF. CDR3 coding DNA: TGTGCCAGCAGTGCGGCGGGAGGGGAAGAGACCCAGTACTTC.

The chain is built from TRBV19 and TRBJ1-1; TRBD1 might be the D (6 bases). The ends were cut back, 5 bases at V and 2 bases at J, with 12 bases in the middle. This CDR3 is 14 amino acids long. The V gene's germline CDR1 is LNHDA and CDR2 SQIVND (reference sequence). Written as DNA, the CDR3 is TGTGCCAGTAGTCCCGGACAGAAAAACACTGAAGCTTTCTTT. Amino acid sequence: CASSPGQKNTEAFF.

The chain is built from TRBV9 and TRBJ2-7; 8 nucleotides align to TRBD2. Germline CDR1 SGDLS, CDR2 YYNGEE. Germline trimming cut 0 bases from V and 4 bases from J; bases unmatched to any gene: 6. This CDR3 is built from 15 residues. For the CDR3, the DNA is TGTGCCAGCAGCGTAGCCGGGGGGGCTGGGTACGAGCAGTACTTC. Residues: CASSVAGGAGYEQYF.

V is TRBV5-1 and J is TRBJ2-1, with TRBD2 as a possible D gene (6 bases). CDR1 and CDR2 from the germline V gene are SGHRS and YFSETQ. V lost 4 bases and J 1 base, leaving 12 bases between the germline ends. This CDR3 spans 15 amino acids. The CDR3 here is CASSLEGESYNEQFF. The DNA of the CDR3 is TGCGCCAGCAGCCTGGAGGGTGAATCCTACAATGAGCAGTTCTTC.

The chain combines TRBV18 with TRBJ2-7; D possibly corresponds to TRBD2 (7 bases). The CDR3 totals 15 residues. Trimming cost V 6 bases and J 5 bases, with 20 bases left between them. Germline CDR1 and CDR2: KGHSH and LQKENI. CDR3 sequence reads: CASSPNGGGQHEQYF. The CDR3 DNA is TGTGCCAGCTCCCCTAATGGGGGGGGGCAACACGAGCAGTACTTC.

This chain uses TRBV6-6 with TRBJ2-7, with no clear D. This CDR3 is built from 15 residues. Germline loops: CDR1 MNHNY, CDR2 SVGAGI (reference sequence). With 2 bases removed from V and 6 bases from J, the gap between germline ends came to 17 bases. In nucleotides, the CDR3 is TGTGCCAGCAGTTACGGATTTGATGACAATTCCGAGCAGTACTTC. Residues: CASSYGFDDNSEQYF.

This chain connects TRBV28 to TRBJ2-7; D remains unclear. Germline V gene lookup returns CDR1 MDHEN and CDR2 SYDVKM. This CDR3 is built from 14 residues. The germline V and J ends were trimmed by 4 bases and 2 bases, with 12 bases remaining between them. The DNA of the CDR3 is TGTGCCAGCAGTTCGAGATTCGGTGCCTACGAGCAGTACTTC. Translation: CASSSRFGAYEQYF.

This clone occurred a few times. V is TRBV5-1 and J is TRBJ2-5; D perhaps matches TRBD2 (5 bases). CDR1 and CDR2 (germline): SGHRS, YFSETQ. CDR3 size: 13 residues. Trimming took 3 bases from V and 2 from J, leaving 8 bases between them. The DNA for the CDR3 is TGCGCCAGCAGCTCCGGGGTACAAGAGACCCAGTACTTC. Encoded protein: CASSSGVQETQYF. The full variable domain, its missing parts supplied by reference TRBV5-1 and TRBJ2-5, is KAGVTQTPRYLIKTRGQQVTLSCSPISGHRSVSWYQQTPGQGLQFLFEYFSETQRNKGNFPGRFSGRQFSNSRSEMNVSTLELGDSALYLCASSSGVQETQYFGPGTRLLVL.

The rearrangement uses TRBV7-3 and TRBJ2-5; 7 bases line up with TRBD2. V dropped 4 bases and J dropped 3; count of bases not matched to a gene: 8. Germline lookup yields CDR1 SGHTA and CDR2 FQGTGA. The CDR3 is 15 amino acids. This chain's CDR3 is CASSSTGGREETQYF. The CDR3 DNA is TGTGCCAGCAGCTCCACGGGTGGGAGGGAAGAGACCCAGTACTTC.

Regarding this clone: One end of the junction does not line up with germline, which may come from a read error. J is TRBJ2-3 and V is TRBV6-2 or TRBV6-3; no definite D call. CDR1 and CDR2 from the germline V gene are MNHEY and SVGEGT. This CDR3 is 15 amino acids long. In nucleotides, the CDR3 is TGTGCCAGCACTTACTCAGTTCTGAAGGCAGATACGCAGTATTTT. Translation: CASTYSVLKADTQYF.

This chain connects TRBV24-1 to TRBJ1-5; the D gene is possibly TRBD1 (5 bases). The CDR3 length is 14 residues. V gave up 5 bases and J gave up 5 bases, with 12 bases separating them. Germline CDR1 KGHDR, CDR2 SFDVKD. The CDR3 protein is CATSGSTDYQPQHF. The DNA of the CDR3 is TGTGCCACCAGTGGGTCGACAGACTATCAGCCCCAGCATTTT.